Listed below are T cell receptor beta chains from one sample, sequenced in a study of cytomegalovirus exposure and HLA in healthy donors. Here immunoSEQ multiplex PCR was the method, and the copy in TCRdb shows in-frame clones only, minus some. This sample has some 160,000 clones; 60% to 80% occur once, and the top ten carry around 2.5%. The sample comprised PBMCs. These receptors originate from a man aged 60-69 years in good health and CMV-seronegative. Both conserved end residues are part of each CDR3. D genes are given only for firm matches. The size of a clone is reported for some rows only, either as once, few or many, or as a class for expanded clones.

>TRBD1|TRBJ2-1|TRBV29-1|NA
CSVGVGTGVYNEQFF
TGCAGCGTTGGGGTAGGGACAGGGGTCTACAATGAGCAGTTCTTC
>TRBD1|TRBJ2-2|TRBV29-1|NA
CSVSRGPTGELFF
TGCAGCGTTTCAAGGGGGCCGACCGGGGAGCTGTTTTTT
>NA|TRBJ2-7|TRBV6-9|few
CASRPIYEQYF
TGTGCCTCCAGGCCTATCTACGAGCAGTACTTC
>TRBD1|TRBJ2-7|TRBV7-2|NA
CASSPLGQGGDRYF
TGTGCCAGCAGCCCCTTAGGACAGGGGGGGGATAGGTACTTC
>NA|TRBJ2-3|TRBV9|NA
CASSVVASASADTQYF
TGTGCCAGCAGCGTAGTGGCTAGCGCGAGCGCAGATACGCAGTATTTT
>TRBD1|TRBJ1-2|TRBV5-1|NA
CASSSGGANGYTF
TGCGCCAGCAGTTCAGGGGGCGCTAATGGCTACACCTTC
>TRBD1|TRBJ1-2|TRBV7-2|NA
CASSLGDRGYGYTF
TGTGCCAGCAGCTTAGGGGACAGGGGCTATGGCTACACCTTC
>NA|TRBJ1-3|TRBV5-1|NA
CASSLDYSSGNTIYF
TGCGCCAGCAGCTTGGATTACAGCTCTGGAAACACCATATATTTT
>NA|TRBJ2-7|TRBV19|NA
CASSVQGTYEQYF
TGTGCCAGTAGTGTGCAGGGAACCTACGAGCAGTACTTC
>TRBD1|TRBJ1-5|TRBV6-1|NA
CASSDPGTGSFGNQPQHF
TGTGCCAGCAGTGACCCTGGGACAGGGTCATTCGGCAATCAGCCCCAGCATTTT
>NA|TRBJ1-1|TRBV7-8|NA
CASSLTGNTGAFF
TGTGCCAGCAGCTTAACGGGGAACACTGGAGCTTTCTTT
>TRBD2|TRBJ2-3|TRBV7-2|once
CASSLVAGLTDTQYF
TGTGCCAGCAGCTTAGTAGCGGGACTGACAGATACGCAGTATTTT
>TRBD1|TRBJ2-3|TRBV19|NA
CASGSTGATDTQYF
TGTGCCAGTGGATCCACAGGGGCAACAGATACGCAGTATTTT
>TRBD2|TRBJ2-2|TRBV5-4|many
CASSLATSGSTGELFF
TGTGCCAGCAGCTTGGCGACTAGCGGGAGCACCGGGGAGCTGTTTTTT
>NA|TRBJ1-2|TRBV9|NA
CASSVVQGGHGYTF
TGTGCCAGCAGCGTAGTCCAGGGCGGCCATGGCTACACCTTC
>TRBD1|TRBJ1-1|TRBV6-4|NA
CASSLTGASTEAFF
TGTGCCAGCAGCTTGACAGGGGCAAGCACTGAAGCTTTCTTT
>NA|TRBJ2-5|TRBV5-4|NA
CASSLGLAQETQYF
TGTGCCAGCAGCTTGGGGCTAGCACAAGAGACCCAGTACTTC
>NA|TRBJ2-7|TRBV27|NA
CASSLPQSGQGVYEQYF
TGTGCCAGCAGTCTACCCCAATCGGGACAAGGCGTCTACGAGCAGTACTTC
>TRBD1|TRBJ2-7|TRBV27|once
CASSFSGQAYEQYF
TGTGCCAGCAGTTTCTCGGGACAGGCCTACGAGCAGTACTTC
>NA|TRBJ1-3|TRBV6-5|NA
CASRLGGTGNTIYF
TGTGCCAGCAGACTGGGGGGTACCGGAAACACCATATATTTT
>NA|TRBJ2-3|TRBV9|NA
CASSERGGGGTLADTQYF
TGTGCCAGCAGCGAGAGAGGTGGTGGCGGGACGTTGGCAGATACGCAGTATTTT
>NA|TRBJ1-1|TRBV7-2|few
CASSLVKLGRDEAFF
TGTGCCAGCAGCTTAGTAAAGCTGGGGAGGGATGAAGCTTTCTTT
>TRBD1|TRBJ1-1|TRBV27|NA
CASSQGVMNTEAFF
TGTGCCAGCAGCCAGGGGGTCATGAACACTGAAGCTTTCTTT
>NA|TRBJ1-2|TRBV6-5|NA
CASSRGARIYYGYTF
TGTGCCAGCAGTCGGGGGGCTAGGATCTACTATGGCTACACCTTC
>TRBD1|TRBJ2-7|TRBV2|NA
CASNFRTGSYEQYF
TGTGCCAGTAATTTCCGGACAGGGAGTTACGAGCAGTACTTC
>TRBD1|TRBJ1-6|TRBV7-9|NA
CASSSGDRGYNSPLHF
TGTGCCAGCAGCAGCGGGGACAGGGGCTATAATTCACCCCTCCACTTT
>NA|TRBJ1-4|TRBV11-2|NA
CASSLGVGRGNEKLFF
TGTGCCAGCAGCTTAGGTGTGGGCAGGGGAAACGAAAAACTGTTTTTT
>NA|TRBJ2-1|TRBV9|NA
CASSPRVASYNEQFF
TGTGCCAGCAGCCCCCGGGTAGCATCGTACAATGAGCAGTTCTTC
>TRBD2|TRBJ2-3|TRBV5-1|NA
CASSLGGREGLWVTDTQYF
TGCGCCAGCAGCTTGGGTGGCCGGGAGGGCTTGTGGGTCACAGATACGCAGTATTTT
>NA|TRBJ1-1|TRBV29-1|once
CSVEDPIRGEAFF
TGCAGCGTTGAAGACCCCATTCGGGGTGAAGCTTTCTTT
>NA|TRBJ1-2|TRBV15|NA
CATSRDQRNYGYTF
TGTGCCACCAGCAGAGATCAGAGGAACTATGGCTACACCTTC
>TRBD2|TRBJ2-2|TRBV19|NA
CASSLIAGANTGELFF
TGTGCCAGTAGTTTGATAGCGGGGGCGAACACCGGGGAGCTGTTTTTT
>NA|TRBJ1-1|TRBV19|NA
CASSPRVPANTEAFF
TGTGCCAGTAGTCCTCGGGTTCCTGCGAATACTGAAGCTTTCTTT
>NA|TRBJ2-5|TRBV28|NA
CASSLPGVQETQYF
TGTGCCAGCAGTTTACCAGGGGTACAAGAGACCCAGTACTTC
>NA|TRBJ2-2|TRBV7-6|NA
CASSLLRGRGELFF
TGTGCCAGCAGCTTATTGCGAGGGCGCGGGGAGCTGTTTTTT
>NA|TRBJ2-5|TRBV7-7|once
CASSLQGWETQYF
TGTGCCAGCAGCTTACAGGGTTGGGAGACCCAGTACTTC
>NA|TRBJ2-7|TRBV28|once
CASSSGLDYEQYF
TGTGCCAGCAGCTCCGGGTTGGACTACGAGCAGTACTTC
>TRBD1|TRBJ2-2|TRBV4-3|NA
CASSQDGVSGQINTGELFF
TGCGCCAGCAGCCAAGATGGGGTGTCGGGACAGATAAACACCGGGGAGCTGTTTTTT
>NA|TRBJ2-2|TRBV7-3|NA
CASSTGTSNTGELFF
TGTGCCAGCAGCACCGGGACATCGAACACCGGGGAGCTGTTTTTT
>TRBD1|TRBJ1-3|TRBV12-5|few
CASGLTGGSSGNTIYF
TGTGCTAGTGGTTTGACAGGGGGGAGCTCTGGAAACACCATATATTTT
>NA|TRBJ1-3|TRBV29-1|NA
CSVEDAAFSGNTIYF
TGCAGCGTTGAAGATGCGGCGTTCTCTGGAAACACCATATATTTT
>TRBD1|TRBJ1-2|TRBV27|NA
CASSFRQGAGYGYTF
TGTGCCAGCAGTTTCAGACAGGGGGCAGGGTATGGCTACACCTTC